This note documents a single TCR beta chain sequence. Its cognate antigen is unknown. The patients chosen for sequencing had shown expansion of CD8+CD57+ cells (detected by flow cytometry). Every one of the patients had aplastic anemia (severe, acquired). Genomic DNA constituted the template upon which TCR beta VDJ and CDR3 profiling was performed. TCRdb recomputed calls from the reads with MiXCR, one row per CDR3 protein. The sample includes about 260,000 distinct CDR3 sequences, less than 85% of them seen just once. This sample stems from a study of CD8+CD57+ T cells in acquired aplastic anemia. Study-wide background: Across the sorted CD4+ and CD8+ cells, DNA amounts averaged roughly 3 ug. Study findings and constraints: With respect to CD8+ Simpson's diversity, patients and controls did not differ significantly. Sharing between patients and controls was observed for twenty-nine CD8+ CDR3 sequences.

Sequenced: sorted CD4+, CD8+, or CD8+CD57+ T cells (not recorded which) from PBMCs. The receptor was isolated from a human donor with aplastic anemia.

DNA for the CDR3: TGTGCCACCAGCATAGCGAGCGATCACGAGACGCAGTACTTC. As protein: CATSIASDHETQYF. J is TRBJ2-3 and V is TRBV15; weak D call: TRBD2 (5 bases). The DNA matches TRBJ2-7 better at its end, which makes the J call doubtful. CDR3 length: 14 residues. Germline assignment: CDR1 LNHNV and CDR2 YYDKDF (reference sequence).